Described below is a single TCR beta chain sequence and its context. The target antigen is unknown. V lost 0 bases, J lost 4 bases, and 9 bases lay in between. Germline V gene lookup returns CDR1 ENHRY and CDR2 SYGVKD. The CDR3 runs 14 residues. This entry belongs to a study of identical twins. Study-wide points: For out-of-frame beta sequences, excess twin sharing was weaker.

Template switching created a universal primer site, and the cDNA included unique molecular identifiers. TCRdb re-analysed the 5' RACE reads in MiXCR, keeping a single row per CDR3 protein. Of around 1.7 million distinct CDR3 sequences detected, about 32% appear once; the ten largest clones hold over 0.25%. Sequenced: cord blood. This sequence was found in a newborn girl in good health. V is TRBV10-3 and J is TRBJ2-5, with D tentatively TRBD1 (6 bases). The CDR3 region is CAISESGARETQYF. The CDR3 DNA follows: TGTGCCATCAGTGAGTCGGGGGCGCGAGAGACCCAGTACTTC.